These T cell receptor beta chains were read from a single sample in a study of early T cells in non-severe SARS-CoV-2 infection. TCRdb re-analysed the 5' RACE reads in MiXCR, keeping a single row per CDR3 protein. The data show about 33,000 distinct CDR3 sequences, 5.3% seen once. Sequenced sample: whole blood. These receptor sequences come from an adult who was a healthcare worker with PCR-confirmed SARS-CoV-2 infection or an uninfected control (not recorded which). The CDR3 runs from the conserved cysteine through the conserved F or W. The order of the fields is CDR3 DNA, CDR3 protein, V gene, D gene, J gene, CDR3 length, clone size. The D gene is left open where the match is weak. Clone size is shown for a subset of rows, as once, few, many or a class of expanded clone.

cdr3_nt: TGCGCCAGCAGCCGGGGCTCGGCGGAGGAGACCCAGTACTTC; cdr3_aa: CASSRGSAEETQYF; v_call: TRBV5-1; d_call: .; j_call: TRBJ2-5; cdr3_length: 14; clone_size: many
cdr3_nt: TGTGCCAGCAGCAGGGGACAGGGGGGAGGAGAGACCCAGTACTTC; cdr3_aa: CASSRGQGGGETQYF; v_call: TRBV11-2; d_call: TRBD1; j_call: TRBJ2-5; cdr3_length: 15; clone_size: many
cdr3_nt: TGTGCCAGCAGTTTACGGGGGACATCCAAAAACAATGAGCAGTTCTTC; cdr3_aa: CASSLRGTSKNNEQFF; v_call: TRBV27; d_call: .; j_call: TRBJ2-1; cdr3_length: 16; clone_size: many
cdr3_nt: TGTGCCAGCAGTCCGACAGCTAACTATGGCTACACCTTC; cdr3_aa: CASSPTANYGYTF; v_call: TRBV6-2/TRBV6-3; d_call: .; j_call: TRBJ1-2; cdr3_length: 13; clone_size: few
cdr3_nt: TGTGCCAGTAAGGGACACCTTAGCAATCAGCCCCAGCATTTT; cdr3_aa: CASKGHLSNQPQHF; v_call: TRBV19; d_call: .; j_call: TRBJ1-5; cdr3_length: 14; clone_size: .
cdr3_nt: TGTGCCAGCAGCTTAACAGGGACCAACTCTGGGGCCAACGTCCTGACTTTC; cdr3_aa: CASSLTGTNSGANVLTF; v_call: TRBV7-3; d_call: .; j_call: TRBJ2-6; cdr3_length: 17; clone_size: many
cdr3_nt: TGTGCCACCAAGGCACGGGACGGCGGATTCACCGGGGAGCTGTTTTTT; cdr3_aa: CATKARDGGFTGELFF; v_call: TRBV6-2/TRBV6-3; d_call: .; j_call: TRBJ2-2; cdr3_length: 16; clone_size: .
cdr3_nt: TGTGCCAGCAGTTCAAACACTCCCTCCTACGAGCAGTACTTC; cdr3_aa: CASSSNTPSYEQYF; v_call: TRBV28; d_call: .; j_call: TRBJ2-7; cdr3_length: 14; clone_size: many
cdr3_nt: TGCAGTGCTACGTTCGGCGGGATGGGGACTAATGAAAAACTGTTTTTT; cdr3_aa: CSATFGGMGTNEKLFF; v_call: TRBV20-1; d_call: .; j_call: TRBJ1-4; cdr3_length: 16; clone_size: .
cdr3_nt: TGTGCCAGCAGTTATAGTTTGGCGGCCAAAAACATTCAGTACTTC; cdr3_aa: CASSYSLAAKNIQYF; v_call: TRBV6-5; d_call: .; j_call: TRBJ2-4; cdr3_length: 15; clone_size: .
cdr3_nt: TGTGCCAGCAGCTTAGCCCTAGCTTCTGATGAGCAGTTCTTC; cdr3_aa: CASSLALASDEQFF; v_call: TRBV7-8; d_call: .; j_call: TRBJ2-1; cdr3_length: 14; clone_size: many
cdr3_nt: TGTGCCAGCAGTTTATTCGGACAGGGGGCGTATGGCTACACCTTC; cdr3_aa: CASSLFGQGAYGYTF; v_call: TRBV28; d_call: TRBD1; j_call: TRBJ1-2; cdr3_length: 15; clone_size: few
cdr3_nt: TGTGCCAGTAGTACCGCGGGTACGACGGGTGGCTACACCTTC; cdr3_aa: CASSTAGTTGGYTF; v_call: TRBV19; d_call: .; j_call: TRBJ1-2; cdr3_length: 14; clone_size: .
cdr3_nt: TGTGCCAGCAGCGCCGGAGCCCGACTAGTTCAACAAGGCAATGAGCAGTTCTTC; cdr3_aa: CASSAGARLVQQGNEQFF; v_call: TRBV11-3; d_call: .; j_call: TRBJ2-1; cdr3_length: 18; clone_size: many
cdr3_nt: TGTGCCAGCAGCTCTACAGGGGTCTCTGGAAACACCATATATTTT; cdr3_aa: CASSSTGVSGNTIYF; v_call: TRBV12-3/TRBV12-4; d_call: TRBD1; j_call: TRBJ1-3; cdr3_length: 15; clone_size: .
cdr3_nt: TGTGCCAGCAGTCCCCAGGGACTAGCCGGAGATACGCAGTATTTT; cdr3_aa: CASSPQGLAGDTQYF; v_call: TRBV12-3/TRBV12-4; d_call: TRBD2; j_call: TRBJ2-3; cdr3_length: 15; clone_size: few
cdr3_nt: TGCGCCAGCAGCTGGGCCGGGACCCAGAACACCGGGGAGCTGTTTTTT; cdr3_aa: CASSWAGTQNTGELFF; v_call: TRBV5-1; d_call: .; j_call: TRBJ2-2; cdr3_length: 16; clone_size: .
cdr3_nt: TGCAGTGCTAGAAGAACCGGATCTCACGAGCAGTACTTC; cdr3_aa: CSARRTGSHEQYF; v_call: TRBV20-1; d_call: .; j_call: TRBJ2-7; cdr3_length: 13; clone_size: many
cdr3_nt: TGTGCCAGCCTCCCGAGTCGGGGAATATCTGAAGCTTTCTTT; cdr3_aa: CASLPSRGISEAFF; v_call: TRBV28; d_call: .; j_call: TRBJ1-1; cdr3_length: 14; clone_size: few
cdr3_nt: TGTGCCAGCTCACCACCGGTACTAGCCACAGATACGCAGTATTTT; cdr3_aa: CASSPPVLATDTQYF; v_call: TRBV18; d_call: .; j_call: TRBJ2-3; cdr3_length: 15; clone_size: many
cdr3_nt: TGTGCCAGCAGCCTGAACACCGGGGAGCTGTTTTTT; cdr3_aa: CASSLNTGELFF; v_call: TRBV28; d_call: .; j_call: TRBJ2-2; cdr3_length: 12; clone_size: .
cdr3_nt: TGCAGTGCTAGAGATAGCGGACAGGGGGCCACTGAAGCTTTCTTT; cdr3_aa: CSARDSGQGATEAFF; v_call: TRBV20-1; d_call: TRBD1; j_call: TRBJ1-1; cdr3_length: 15; clone_size: .
cdr3_nt: TGTGCCAGCGTAGGACAGGCCTTCGTCGAGACCCAGTACTTC; cdr3_aa: CASVGQAFVETQYF; v_call: TRBV7-9; d_call: TRBD1; j_call: TRBJ2-5; cdr3_length: 14; clone_size: few
cdr3_nt: TGTGCCAGCAGCCCATACAGGGGGGGCTCCTACAATGAGCAGTTCTTC; cdr3_aa: CASSPYRGGSYNEQFF; v_call: TRBV7-8; d_call: .; j_call: TRBJ2-1; cdr3_length: 16; clone_size: many
cdr3_nt: TGTGTCAGCGATGGTGTTAATACGCAGTATTTT; cdr3_aa: CVSDGVNTQYF; v_call: TRBV2; d_call: .; j_call: TRBJ2-3; cdr3_length: 11; clone_size: .
cdr3_nt: TGTGCCAGCAGTCCGACTAGCGGTCTTACAGGGTACTTC; cdr3_aa: CASSPTSGLTGYF; v_call: TRBV27; d_call: TRBD2; j_call: TRBJ2-7; cdr3_length: 13; clone_size: many
cdr3_nt: TGTGCCAGCAGCCAACTACCGGGCGGCAGGGGTAGCGGGATGACTGAGCAGTTCTTC; cdr3_aa: CASSQLPGGRGSGMTEQFF; v_call: TRBV3-1; d_call: TRBD2; j_call: TRBJ2-1; cdr3_length: 19; clone_size: .
cdr3_nt: TGCGCCAGCAGGGATGGACAGGGGGCCCACAATGAGCAGTTCTTC; cdr3_aa: CASRDGQGAHNEQFF; v_call: TRBV5-1; d_call: TRBD1; j_call: TRBJ2-1; cdr3_length: 15; clone_size: few